Listed here are 21 T cell receptor beta chains from one sample, sequenced in a study of control samples from healthy donors and cancer patients. Measured with immunoSEQ multiplex PCR; TCRdb has only the in-frame clones, and not every one. The table lists tens of thousands of clones, around 85% of them singletons. Source material: PBMCs. Receptors originate from a man in his 70s with lung cancer.

V and J are TRBV19 and TRBJ1-1; perhaps TRBD1 as D (6 bases). Trimming removed 5 bases at V and 3 bases at J, with 13 bases between. CDR3 length equals 14 residues. Germline V CDR1 and CDR2: LNHDA, SQIVND (reference sequence). The CDR3 coding sequence is TGTGCCAGTAGTTTACAGGGCGAGGACACTGAAGCTTTCTTT. Translating gives CASSLQGEDTEAFF.

The chain joins TRBV9 to TRBJ2-3, with 7 bases aligning to TRBD2. V lost 0 bases to trimming and J lost 7 bases; unmatched junction nucleotides: 11. Germline assignment: CDR1 SGDLS and CDR2 YYNGEE. This CDR3 comprises 16 residues. Here the CDR3 DNA reads TGTGCCAGCAGCGTAGGAGCGGAAGCGGGGAGACATACGCAGTATTTT. Translating it yields CASSVGAEAGRHTQYF.

This clone has just one count. The genes are TRBV7-2 and TRBJ1-2; the D is unclear. This CDR3 region has 16 residues. Germline loops: CDR1 SGHTA, CDR2 FQGNSA. Trimming pared 6 bases from V and 0 bases from J, leaving 17 bases between. The CDR3 loop reads CASSLLFVEPNYGYTF. CDR3 in DNA: TGTGCCAGCAGTCTACTGTTCGTAGAGCCTAACTATGGCTACACCTTC.

The chain joins TRBV27 to TRBJ2-1; the D gene could be TRBD1 or TRBD2 (5 bases each). This CDR3 region has 20 residues. Trimming removed 3 bases at V and 3 bases at J, with 27 bases between. Germline V lookup: CDR1 MNHEY, CDR2 SMNVEV (reference sequence). The DNA for the CDR3 is TGTGCCAGCAGTTTCAGGGTGGCTTCGGGCAGGGACGGTTTCTACAATGAGCAGTTCTTC. This sequence encodes CASSFRVASGRDGFYNEQFF.

V gene TRBV4-1 combines with J gene TRBJ1-2, with D unresolved. Trimming took off 1 base at V and 8 bases at J, with 11 bases between the two ends. The CDR3 contains 13 residues. CDR1 MGHRA and CDR2 YSYEKL come from the germline V gene. CDR3 amino acids: CASSQVGRYGYTF. The CDR3 DNA is TGCGCCAGCAGCCAAGTAGGGAGGTACGGCTACACCTTC.

V usage is TRBV7-3 and J usage is TRBJ2-2; the D gene is possibly TRBD2 (6 bases). The CDR3 is made up of 16 amino acids. Germline V gene sequence: CDR1 SGHTA, CDR2 FQGTGA. The V end lost 5 bases, the J end lost 2 bases, and 15 bases lay between the germline ends. Written as DNA, the CDR3 is TGTGCCAGCAGCACCCTGACTAGTACTAACACCGGGGAGCTGTTTTTT. This gives the protein CASSTLTSTNTGELFF.

The chain combines TRBV19 with TRBJ1-3, with TRBD1 matching 11 bases. This CDR3 is 14 amino acids long. Germline trimming cut 9 bases from V and 1 base from J; bases unmatched to any gene: 2. Germline-derived CDR1 and CDR2 are LNHDA and SQIVND (reference sequence). CDR3 region: CASRDRGSGNTIYF. The CDR3 nucleotides read TGTGCCAGCCGGGACAGGGGGTCTGGAAACACCATATATTTT.

In this sample, this clone turned up once. The V gene is TRBV6-5, the J gene TRBJ2-7, with 9 bases lining up with TRBD1. Germline CDR1 and CDR2: MNHEY and SVGAGI. V dropped 4 bases and J dropped 12; count of bases not matched to a gene: 7. The CDR3 totals 12 residues. The CDR3 DNA reads TGTGCCAGCAGTTGGACAGGGGCCCGGTGGTACTTC. As protein: CASSWTGARWYF.

This sequence joins TRBV5-1 and TRBJ2-1; 7 bases map to TRBD1. CDR1 and CDR2 from the germline V gene are SGHRS and YFSETQ. J lost 1 base, V lost 4 bases, and 2 bases had no gene match. CDR3 length: 14 amino acids. The CDR3 nucleotides are TGCGCCAGCAGCCGGGGACAGTCCTACAATGAGCAGTTCTTC. Translated: CASSRGQSYNEQFF.

This chain links TRBV9 with TRBJ1-2; D is unresolved. The CDR3 has 20 amino acids. The germline gives CDR1 SGDLS, CDR2 YYNGEE. Trimming shortened V by 0 bases and J by 2 bases, and 26 bases separated the two germline ends. This CDR3 reads CASSVATSRKEYPGNYGYTF. CDR3 nucleotides: TGTGCCAGCAGCGTAGCTACATCGAGGAAGGAGTACCCCGGCAACTATGGCTACACCTTC.

CDR3 protein: CASSPSGYEQYF. The CDR3 bases are TGTGCCAGCAGCCCATCGGGCTACGAGCAGTACTTC. The chain is built from TRBV3-1 (or the pseudogene TRBV3-2) and TRBJ2-7; D gene uncertain. CDR3 size: 12 residues. CDR1 LGHDT and CDR2 YNNKEL come from the germline V gene (reference sequence). Trimming removed 4 bases at V and 3 bases at J, with 7 bases between.

V and J are TRBV27 and TRBJ2-7; D could derive from TRBD1 or TRBD2 (5 bases each). Germline CDR1 and CDR2: MNHEY and SMNVEV (reference sequence). V was cut by 5 bases and J by 2 bases, with 16 bases left in between. The CDR3 consists of 15 residues. The CDR3 DNA reads as TGTGCCAGCAGTCCTGGGGCGGGTCGGGCCTACGAGCAGTACTTC. The encoded protein is CASSPGAGRAYEQYF.

This clone was recorded only once. V and J are TRBV2 and TRBJ1-5; D is ambiguous. Per germline, CDR1 SNHLY and CDR2 FYNNEI. CDR3 length: 16 residues. With 4 bases removed from V and 3 bases from J, the gap between germline ends came to 16 bases. As DNA, the CDR3 is TGTGCCAGCAGTGGCGCGGGCTGGAGTGACAATCAGCCCCAGCATTTT. Translating gives CASSGAGWSDNQPQHF.

The chain links TRBV5-1 to TRBJ1-1, with 10 nucleotides matching TRBD1. V shed 3 bases and J 1 base; nucleotides not matched to a gene: 6. The CDR3 covers 16 residues. Germline CDR1 reads SGHRS; CDR2 reads YFSETQ. The DNA of the CDR3 is TGCGCCAGCAGCTGGGGTCGGACAGGGGGGAACACTGAAGCTTTCTTT. This sequence encodes CASSWGRTGGNTEAFF.

This chain connects TRBV4-1 to TRBJ2-5; 12 bases match TRBD2. CDR3 size: 19 residues. Looked up from germline, CDR1 is MGHRA and CDR2 is YSYEKL. The trim removed 1 base at V and 2 bases at J, leaving 11 bases unmatched. CDR3 bases: TGCGCCAGCAGCCAAGCTCCGACTAGCGGGGGAACCCTACAAGAGACCCAGTACTTC. Protein product: CASSQAPTSGGTLQETQYF.

The V gene is TRBV19, the J gene TRBJ2-3, with TRBD1 matching 9 bases. V was pared by 9 bases and J by 1 base, with 5 bases of the junction left unmatched. The length of the CDR3 is 14 residues. Per germline, CDR1 LNHDA and CDR2 SQIVND (reference sequence). The CDR3 protein is CASSRDRGTDTQYF. The CDR3 DNA is TGTGCCAGCAGCAGGGACAGGGGCACAGATACGCAGTATTTT.

This sequence joins TRBV12-3 or TRBV12-4 and TRBJ2-7, with 8 positions matching TRBD1. CDR3 length: 12 amino acids. The junction had 6 bases not matched to a gene; V was cut back by 5 bases and J by 9 bases. The DNA for the CDR3 is TGTGCCAGCAGTGCGACAGGGGAAGGGCAGTACTTC. It encodes CASSATGEGQYF.

The chain couples TRBV7-9 to TRBJ2-7; TRBD1 matches 8 bases. Trimming cost V 5 bases and J 2 bases; bases outside gene matches: 5. This CDR3 is 14 amino acids long. Looked up from germline, CDR1 is SEHNR and CDR2 is FQNEAQ (reference sequence). Written as DNA, the CDR3 is TGTGCCAGCAGCCAAGGGACAGGAACCTACGAGCAGTACTTC. It translates to CASSQGTGTYEQYF.

The chain has TRBV24-1 and TRBJ2-1; D not certain. Trimming pared 4 bases from V and 0 bases from J, leaving 9 bases between. Per the germline V gene, CDR1 is KGHDR and CDR2 is SFDVKD. The CDR3 loop spans 15 amino acids. The CDR3, as DNA: TGTGCCACCAGTGAGGTCGGACGCTCCTACAATGAGCAGTTCTTC. Its translation: CATSEVGRSYNEQFF.

This chain connects TRBV7-9 to TRBJ2-7; a possible D gene is TRBD1 (5 bases). V was cut by 1 base and J by 2 bases, with 9 bases left in between. CDR3 length equals 14 residues. In germline, CDR1 is SEHNR, CDR2 FQNEAQ (reference sequence). The CDR3 here is CASSLGAGPYEQYF. The CDR3 DNA reads TGTGCCAGCAGCTTAGGGGCAGGGCCCTACGAGCAGTACTTC. The full variable domain, rest sourced from reference TRBV7-9 and TRBJ2-7, is DTGVSQNPRHKITKRGQNVTFRCDPISEHNRLYWYRQTLGQGPEFLTYFQNEAQLEKSRLLSDRFSAERPKGSFSTLEIQRTEQGDSAMYLCASSLGAGPYEQYFGPGTRLTVT.

This rearrangement joins TRBV28 to TRBJ2-3; a possible D gene is TRBD2 (5 bases). Germline CDR1 reads MDHEN; CDR2 reads SYDVKM. V was trimmed by 6 bases and J by 4 bases, leaving 23 bases between them. The CDR3 spans 17 residues. Here the CDR3 reads CASSYTTGILGADTQYF. DNA for the CDR3: TGTGCCAGCAGCTACACCACCGGGATCCTAGGAGCAGATACGCAGTATTTT. Based on the CDR3 plus reference TRBV28 and TRBJ2-3, the full variable domain is DVKVTQSSRYLVKRTGEKVFLECVQDMDHENMFWYRQDPGLGLRLIYFSYDVKMKEKGDIPEGYSVSREKKERFSLILESASTNQTSMYLCASSYTTGILGADTQYFGPGTRLTVL.